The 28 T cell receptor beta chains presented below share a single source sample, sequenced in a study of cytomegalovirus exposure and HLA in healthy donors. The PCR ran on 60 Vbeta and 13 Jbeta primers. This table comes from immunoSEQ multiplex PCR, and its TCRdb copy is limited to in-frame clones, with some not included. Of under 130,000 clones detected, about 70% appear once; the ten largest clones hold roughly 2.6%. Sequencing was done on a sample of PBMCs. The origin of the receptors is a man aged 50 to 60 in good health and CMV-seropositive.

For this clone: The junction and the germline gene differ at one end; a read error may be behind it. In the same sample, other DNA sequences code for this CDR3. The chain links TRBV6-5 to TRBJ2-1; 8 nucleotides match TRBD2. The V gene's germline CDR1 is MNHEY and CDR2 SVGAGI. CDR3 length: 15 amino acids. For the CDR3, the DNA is TGTGCCAGCAGCTACTCGGCGGGGGGATACAATGAGCAGTTCTTC. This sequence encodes CASSYSAGGYNEQFF.

In nucleotides, the CDR3 is TGTGCCAGCAGCCTTGGGGGGGGTCTCTACAATGAGCAGTTCTTC. This codes for CASSLGGGLYNEQFF. The chain recombines TRBV5-4 with TRBJ2-1, with TRBD2 matching 7 bases. V was pared by 4 bases and J by 3 bases, with 7 bases of the junction left unmatched. This CDR3 region has 15 residues. The germline V gene encodes CDR1 SGHNT and CDR2 YYREEE (reference sequence). Supplemented by reference TRBV5-4 and TRBJ2-1, the full variable domain reads ETGVTQSPTHLIKTRGQQVTLRCSSQSGHNTVSWYQQALGQGPQFIFQYYREEENGRGNFPPRFSGLQFPNYSSELNVNALELDDSALYLCASSLGGGLYNEQFFGPGTRLTVL.

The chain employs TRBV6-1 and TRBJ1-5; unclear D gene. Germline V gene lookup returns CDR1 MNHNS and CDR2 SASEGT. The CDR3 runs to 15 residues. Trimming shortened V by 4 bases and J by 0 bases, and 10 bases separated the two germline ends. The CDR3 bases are TGTGCCAGCAGTGGATTCTACAGTAGCAATCAGCCCCAGCATTTT. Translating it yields CASSGFYSSNQPQHF.

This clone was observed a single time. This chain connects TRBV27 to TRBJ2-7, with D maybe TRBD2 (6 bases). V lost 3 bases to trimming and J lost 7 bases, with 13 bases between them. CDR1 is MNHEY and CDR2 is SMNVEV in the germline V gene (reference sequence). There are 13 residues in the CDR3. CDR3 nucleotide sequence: TGTGCCAGCAGTTTTGTAGGGGCGGGGGAGCAGTACTTC. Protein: CASSFVGAGEQYF.

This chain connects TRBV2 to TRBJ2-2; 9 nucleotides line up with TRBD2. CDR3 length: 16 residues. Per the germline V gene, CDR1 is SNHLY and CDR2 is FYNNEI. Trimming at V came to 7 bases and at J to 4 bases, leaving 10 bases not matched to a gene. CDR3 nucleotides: TGTGCCAGCATTCCAGGACTAGCGCGGAGCACCGGGGAGCTGTTTTTT. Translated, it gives CASIPGLARSTGELFF.

The CDR3: CAWRPGPPSGQMNTEAFF. The DNA for the CDR3 is TGTGCCTGGAGACCCGGACCTCCTTCGGGACAGATGAACACTGAAGCTTTCTTT. The V call is TRBV30, the J call TRBJ1-1; TRBD1 matches at 7 bases. V lost 3 bases, J lost 0 bases, and 16 bases stayed unmatched. The CDR3 consists of 18 residues. Per germline, CDR1 GTSNPN and CDR2 SVGIG (reference sequence).

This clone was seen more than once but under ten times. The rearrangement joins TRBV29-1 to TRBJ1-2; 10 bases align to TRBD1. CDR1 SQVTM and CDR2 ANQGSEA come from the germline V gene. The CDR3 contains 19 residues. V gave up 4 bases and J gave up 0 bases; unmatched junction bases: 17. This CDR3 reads CSVATGGFGATTSNYGYTF. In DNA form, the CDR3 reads TGCAGCGTTGCGACAGGGGGCTTTGGGGCTACTACTTCTAACTATGGCTACACCTTC.

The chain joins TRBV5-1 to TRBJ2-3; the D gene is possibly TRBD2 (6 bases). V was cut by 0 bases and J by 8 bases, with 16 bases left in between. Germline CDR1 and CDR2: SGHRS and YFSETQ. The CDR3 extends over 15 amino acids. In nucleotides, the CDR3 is TGCGCCAGCAGCTTGGGGCTACCTTCCGGGGGTACGCAGTATTTT. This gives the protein CASSLGLPSGGTQYF.

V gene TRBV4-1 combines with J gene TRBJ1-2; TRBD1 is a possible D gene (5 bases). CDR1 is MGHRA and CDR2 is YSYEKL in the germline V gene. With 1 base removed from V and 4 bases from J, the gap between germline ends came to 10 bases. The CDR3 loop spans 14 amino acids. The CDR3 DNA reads TGCGCCAGCAGCCAAGCTTCGCAGGGCTATGGCTACACCTTC. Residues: CASSQASQGYGYTF.

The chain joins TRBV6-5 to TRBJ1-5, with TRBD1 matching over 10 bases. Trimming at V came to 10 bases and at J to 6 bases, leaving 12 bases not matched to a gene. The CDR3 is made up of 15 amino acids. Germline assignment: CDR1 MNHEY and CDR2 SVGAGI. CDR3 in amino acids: CANQLAGTGAQPQHF. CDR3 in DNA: TGTGCCAACCAATTAGCCGGGACAGGGGCTCAGCCCCAGCATTTT.

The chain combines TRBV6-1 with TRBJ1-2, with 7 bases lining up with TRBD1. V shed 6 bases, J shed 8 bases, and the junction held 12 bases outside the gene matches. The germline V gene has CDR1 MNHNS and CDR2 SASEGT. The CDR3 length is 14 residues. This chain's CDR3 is CASSRGGAVKGYTF. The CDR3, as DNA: TGTGCCAGCAGCCGAGGGGGCGCCGTTAAGGGCTACACCTTC.

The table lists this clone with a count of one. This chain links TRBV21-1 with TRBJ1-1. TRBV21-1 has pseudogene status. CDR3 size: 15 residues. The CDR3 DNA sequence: TGTGCCAGCAGCCAGGGACTCCGGGCCGACACTGAAGCTTTCTTT. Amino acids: CASSQGLRADTEAFF.

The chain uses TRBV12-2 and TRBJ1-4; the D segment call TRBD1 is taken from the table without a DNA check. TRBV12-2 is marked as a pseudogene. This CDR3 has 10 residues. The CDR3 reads CASRPRQPLF. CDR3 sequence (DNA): TGTGCAAGTCGCCCCCGACAGCCGCTTTTT.

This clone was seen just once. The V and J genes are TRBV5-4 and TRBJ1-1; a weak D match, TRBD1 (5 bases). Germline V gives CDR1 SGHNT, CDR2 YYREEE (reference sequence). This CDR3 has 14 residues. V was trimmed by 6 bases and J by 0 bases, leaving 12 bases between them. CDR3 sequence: CASTAGTVNTEAFF. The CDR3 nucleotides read TGTGCCAGCACCGCGGGGACGGTGAACACTGAAGCTTTCTTT. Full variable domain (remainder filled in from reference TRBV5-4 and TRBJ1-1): ETGVTQSPTHLIKTRGQQVTLRCSSQSGHNTVSWYQQALGQGPQFIFQYYREEENGRGNFPPRFSGLQFPNYSSELNVNALELDDSALYLCASTAGTVNTEAFFGQGTRLTVV.

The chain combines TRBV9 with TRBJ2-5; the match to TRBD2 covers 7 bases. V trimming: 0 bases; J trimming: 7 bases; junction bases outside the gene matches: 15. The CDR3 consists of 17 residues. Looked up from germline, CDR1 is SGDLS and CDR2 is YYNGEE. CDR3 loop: CASSVEGIAGPLGTQYF. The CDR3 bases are TGTGCCAGCAGCGTAGAGGGGATAGCGGGTCCGCTAGGGACCCAGTACTTC. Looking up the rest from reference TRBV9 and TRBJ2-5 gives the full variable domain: DSGVTQTPKHLITATGQRVTLRCSPRSGDLSVYWYQQSLDQGLQFLIQYYNGEERAKGNILERFSAQQFPDLHSELNLSSLELGDSALYFCASSVEGIAGPLGTQYFGPGTRLLVL.

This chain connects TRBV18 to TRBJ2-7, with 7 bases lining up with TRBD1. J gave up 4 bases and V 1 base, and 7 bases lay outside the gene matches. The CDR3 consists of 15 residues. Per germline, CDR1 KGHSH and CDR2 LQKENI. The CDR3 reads CASSPLRQGNYEQYF. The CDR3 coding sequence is TGTGCCAGCTCACCACTCCGACAGGGTAATTACGAGCAGTACTTC.

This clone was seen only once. The CDR3 loop is CASSLTGGLYEQYF. DNA of the CDR3: TGTGCCAGCAGCCTGACAGGGGGCCTCTACGAGCAGTACTTC. This chain links TRBV2 with TRBJ2-7, with 10 bases matching TRBD1. The germline V gene has CDR1 SNHLY and CDR2 FYNNEI. V lost 6 bases and J lost 3; bases outside the gene matches: 5. This CDR3 is 14 amino acids long.

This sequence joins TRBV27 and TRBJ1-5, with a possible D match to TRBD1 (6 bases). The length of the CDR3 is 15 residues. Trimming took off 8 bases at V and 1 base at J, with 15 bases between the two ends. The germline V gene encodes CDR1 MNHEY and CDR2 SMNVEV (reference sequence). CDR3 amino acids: CASCVRGGSNQPQHF. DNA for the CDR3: TGTGCCAGCTGTGTTCGAGGGGGAAGCAATCAGCCCCAGCATTTT.

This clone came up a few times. The CDR3 region has the DNA TGTGCCAGTACCAGGGAGGTAAGAGCGGGACCCCCCTACAATGAGCAGTTCTTC. Translation: CASTREVRAGPPYNEQFF. The rearrangement links TRBV19 to TRBJ2-1; 7 nucleotides line up with TRBD2. This CDR3 has 18 amino acids. Trimming removed 7 bases from V and 2 bases from J; junction bases left unmatched: 17. CDR1 is LNHDA, CDR2 SQIVND, per germline (reference sequence).

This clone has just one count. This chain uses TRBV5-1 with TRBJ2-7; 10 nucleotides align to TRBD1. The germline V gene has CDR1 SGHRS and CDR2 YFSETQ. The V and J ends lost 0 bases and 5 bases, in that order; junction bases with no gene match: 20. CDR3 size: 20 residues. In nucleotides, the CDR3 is TGCGCCAGCAGCTTGGGCAACCGGGACAGGGGTTCGGGGTTTAAACACGAGCAGTACTTC. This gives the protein CASSLGNRDRGSGFKHEQYF.

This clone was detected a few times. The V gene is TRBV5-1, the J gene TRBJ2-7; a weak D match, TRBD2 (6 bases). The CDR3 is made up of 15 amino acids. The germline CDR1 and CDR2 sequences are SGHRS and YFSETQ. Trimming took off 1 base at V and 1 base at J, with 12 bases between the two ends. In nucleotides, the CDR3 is TGCGCCAGCAGCTTGTTGCGGGACGGATCCTACGAGCAGTACTTC. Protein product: CASSLLRDGSYEQYF.

CDR3 protein: CASRRAIADNEQFF. For the CDR3, the DNA is TGTGCCAGCAGGCGTGCAATAGCGGACAATGAGCAGTTCTTC. V usage is TRBV4-2 and J usage is TRBJ2-1; D may be TRBD2 (6 bases). The CDR3 runs 14 residues. V dropped 6 bases and J dropped 5 bases, with 14 bases sitting between them. Germline V gene lookup returns CDR1 LGHNA and CDR2 YNFKEQ.

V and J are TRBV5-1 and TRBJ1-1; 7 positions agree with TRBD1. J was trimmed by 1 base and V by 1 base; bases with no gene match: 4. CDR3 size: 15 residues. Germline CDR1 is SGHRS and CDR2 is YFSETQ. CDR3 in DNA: TGCGCCAGCAGCTTGTTAGGGGGCTGGAACACTGAAGCTTTCTTT. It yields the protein CASSLLGGWNTEAFF.

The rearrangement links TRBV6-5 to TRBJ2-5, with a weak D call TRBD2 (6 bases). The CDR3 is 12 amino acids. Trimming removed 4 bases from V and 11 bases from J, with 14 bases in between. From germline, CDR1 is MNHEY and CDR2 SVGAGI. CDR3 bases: TGTGCCAGCAGTTCCACCACCGGGACTCAGTACTTC. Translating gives CASSSTTGTQYF.

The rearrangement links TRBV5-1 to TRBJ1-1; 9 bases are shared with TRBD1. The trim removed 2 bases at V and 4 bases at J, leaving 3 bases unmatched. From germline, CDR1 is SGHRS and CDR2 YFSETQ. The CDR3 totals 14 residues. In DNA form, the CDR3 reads TGCGCCAGCAGCTTCCGACAGGGGGGCACTGAAGCTTTCTTT. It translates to CASSFRQGGTEAFF.

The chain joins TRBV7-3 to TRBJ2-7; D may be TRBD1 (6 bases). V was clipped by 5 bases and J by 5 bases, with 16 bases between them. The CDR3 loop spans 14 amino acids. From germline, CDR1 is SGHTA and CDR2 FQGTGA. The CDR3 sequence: CASSPTGTTDEQYF. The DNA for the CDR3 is TGTGCCAGCAGCCCGACAGGTACAACGGACGAGCAGTACTTC.

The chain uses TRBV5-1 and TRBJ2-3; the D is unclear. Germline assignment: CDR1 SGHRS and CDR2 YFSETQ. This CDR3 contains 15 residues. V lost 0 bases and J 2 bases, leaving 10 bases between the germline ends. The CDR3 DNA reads TGCGCCAGCAGCTTGGCCCGTGCGTACACAGATACGCAGTATTTT. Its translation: CASSLARAYTDTQYF.

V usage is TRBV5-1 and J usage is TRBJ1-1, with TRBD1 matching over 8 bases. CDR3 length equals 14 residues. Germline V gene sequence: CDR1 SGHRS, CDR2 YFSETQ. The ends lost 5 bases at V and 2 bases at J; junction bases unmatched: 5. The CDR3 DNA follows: TGCGCCAGCAGTTTCGACAGGGGAAACACTGAAGCTTTCTTT. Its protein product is CASSFDRGNTEAFF.